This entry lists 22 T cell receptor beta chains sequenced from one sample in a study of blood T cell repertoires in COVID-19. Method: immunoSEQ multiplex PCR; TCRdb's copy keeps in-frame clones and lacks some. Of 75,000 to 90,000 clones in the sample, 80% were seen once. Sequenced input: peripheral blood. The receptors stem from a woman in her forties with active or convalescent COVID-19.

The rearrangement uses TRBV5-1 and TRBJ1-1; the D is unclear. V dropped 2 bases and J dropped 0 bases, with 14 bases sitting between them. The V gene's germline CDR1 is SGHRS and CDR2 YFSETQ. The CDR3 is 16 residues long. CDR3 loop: CASSLPTGGMNTEAFF. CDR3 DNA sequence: TGCGCCAGCAGCTTACCCACTGGAGGAATGAACACTGAAGCTTTCTTT.

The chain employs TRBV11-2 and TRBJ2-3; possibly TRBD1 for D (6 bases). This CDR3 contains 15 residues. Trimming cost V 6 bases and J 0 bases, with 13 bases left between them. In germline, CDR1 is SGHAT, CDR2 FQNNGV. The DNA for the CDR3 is TGTGCCAGCAGGTCCAGGGGCCGAAGCACAGATACGCAGTATTTT. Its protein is CASRSRGRSTDTQYF.

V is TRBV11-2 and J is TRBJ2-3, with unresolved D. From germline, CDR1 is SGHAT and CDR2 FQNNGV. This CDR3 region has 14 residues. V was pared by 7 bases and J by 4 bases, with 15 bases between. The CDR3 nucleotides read TGTGCCAGCACCCCTGAGTTCCATCCAGATACGCAGTATTTT. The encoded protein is CASTPEFHPDTQYF.

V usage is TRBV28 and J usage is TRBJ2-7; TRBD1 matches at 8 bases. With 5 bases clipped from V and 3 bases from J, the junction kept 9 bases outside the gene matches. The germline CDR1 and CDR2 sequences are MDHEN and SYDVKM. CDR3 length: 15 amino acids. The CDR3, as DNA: TGTGCCAGCAGTCTGCTCGTGACAGGGGACTACGAGCAGTACTTC. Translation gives CASSLLVTGDYEQYF.

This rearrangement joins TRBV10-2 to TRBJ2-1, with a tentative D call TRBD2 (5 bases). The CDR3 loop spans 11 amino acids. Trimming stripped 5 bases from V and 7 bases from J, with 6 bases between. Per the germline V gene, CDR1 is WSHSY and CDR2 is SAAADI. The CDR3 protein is CASSPGNEQFF. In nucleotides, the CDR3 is TGCGCCAGCAGTCCGGGGAATGAGCAGTTCTTC.

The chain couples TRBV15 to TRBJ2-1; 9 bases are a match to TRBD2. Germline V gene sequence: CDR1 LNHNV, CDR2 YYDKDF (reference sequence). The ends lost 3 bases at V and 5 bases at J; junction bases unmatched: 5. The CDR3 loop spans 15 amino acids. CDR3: CATSRIAGVNNEQFF. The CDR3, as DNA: TGTGCCACCAGCAGGATAGCGGGAGTGAACAATGAGCAGTTCTTC.

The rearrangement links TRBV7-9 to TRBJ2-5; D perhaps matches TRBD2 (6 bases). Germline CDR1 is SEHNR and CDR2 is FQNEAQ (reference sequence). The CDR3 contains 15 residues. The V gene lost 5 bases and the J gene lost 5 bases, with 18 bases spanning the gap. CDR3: CASSKRLVNDETQYF. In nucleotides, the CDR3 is TGTGCCAGCAGCAAAAGACTAGTAAATGATGAGACCCAGTACTTC. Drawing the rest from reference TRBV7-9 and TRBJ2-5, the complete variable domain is DTGVSQNPRHKITKRGQNVTFRCDPISEHNRLYWYRQTLGQGPEFLTYFQNEAQLEKSRLLSDRFSAERPKGSFSTLEIQRTEQGDSAMYLCASSKRLVNDETQYFGPGTRLLVL.

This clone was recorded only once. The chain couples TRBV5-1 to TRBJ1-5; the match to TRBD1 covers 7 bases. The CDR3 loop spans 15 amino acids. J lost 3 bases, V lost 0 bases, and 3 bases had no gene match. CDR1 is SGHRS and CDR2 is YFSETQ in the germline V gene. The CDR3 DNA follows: TGCGCCAGCAGCTTGGGGACAGGCACCAATCAGCCCCAGCATTTT. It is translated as CASSLGTGTNQPQHF. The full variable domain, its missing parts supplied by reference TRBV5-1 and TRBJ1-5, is KAGVTQTPRYLIKTRGQQVTLSCSPISGHRSVSWYQQTPGQGLQFLFEYFSETQRNKGNFPGRFSGRQFSNSRSEMNVSTLELGDSALYLCASSLGTGTNQPQHFGDGTRLSIL.

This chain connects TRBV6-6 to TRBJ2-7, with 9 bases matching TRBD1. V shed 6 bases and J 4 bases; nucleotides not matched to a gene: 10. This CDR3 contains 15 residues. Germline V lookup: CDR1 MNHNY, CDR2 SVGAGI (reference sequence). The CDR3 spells CASSQGGQGKYEQYF. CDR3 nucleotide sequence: TGTGCCAGCAGCCAGGGAGGACAGGGGAAGTACGAGCAGTACTTC.

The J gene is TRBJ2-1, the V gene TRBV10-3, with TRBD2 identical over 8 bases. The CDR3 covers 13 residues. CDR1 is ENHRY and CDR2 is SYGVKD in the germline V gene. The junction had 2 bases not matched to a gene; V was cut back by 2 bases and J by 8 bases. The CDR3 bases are TGTGCCATCAGTGAGCGGGAGGGGGATGAGCAGTTCTTC. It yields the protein CAISEREGDEQFF.

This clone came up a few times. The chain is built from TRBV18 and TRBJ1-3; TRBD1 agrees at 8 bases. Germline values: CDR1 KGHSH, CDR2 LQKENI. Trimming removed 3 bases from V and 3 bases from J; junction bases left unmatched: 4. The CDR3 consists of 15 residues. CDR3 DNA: TGTGCCAGCTCACCCACACAGGGGGATGGAAACACCATATATTTT. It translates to CASSPTQGDGNTIYF.

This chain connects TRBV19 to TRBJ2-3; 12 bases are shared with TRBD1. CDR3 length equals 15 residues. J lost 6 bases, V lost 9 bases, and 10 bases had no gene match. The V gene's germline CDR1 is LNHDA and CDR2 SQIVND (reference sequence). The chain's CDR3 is CASGRRDRGPDTQYF. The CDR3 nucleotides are TGTGCCAGCGGACGAAGGGACAGGGGGCCGGATACGCAGTATTTT.

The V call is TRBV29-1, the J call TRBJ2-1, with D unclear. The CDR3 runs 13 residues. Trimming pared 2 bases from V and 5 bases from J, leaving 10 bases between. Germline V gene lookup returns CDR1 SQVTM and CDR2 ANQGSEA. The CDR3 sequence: CSVESQADNEQFF. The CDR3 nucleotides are TGCAGCGTTGAAAGCCAGGCAGACAATGAGCAGTTCTTC.

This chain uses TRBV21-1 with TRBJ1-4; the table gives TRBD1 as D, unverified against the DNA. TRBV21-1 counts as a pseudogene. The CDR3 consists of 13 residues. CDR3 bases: TGTGCCAGCAACAACAGGGCAGGAGAAAAACTGTTTTTT. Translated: CASNNRAGEKLFF.

CDR3 DNA sequence: TGTGCCAGCAGTTTAAGGGGGTCGTGGAATCAGCCCCAGCATTTT. It codes for CASSLRGSWNQPQHF. This rearrangement joins TRBV28 to TRBJ1-5, with D possibly TRBD1 on 6 matching bases. V was cut by 2 bases and J by 4 bases, with 12 bases left in between. Germline V gene lookup returns CDR1 MDHEN and CDR2 SYDVKM. The CDR3 extends over 15 amino acids.

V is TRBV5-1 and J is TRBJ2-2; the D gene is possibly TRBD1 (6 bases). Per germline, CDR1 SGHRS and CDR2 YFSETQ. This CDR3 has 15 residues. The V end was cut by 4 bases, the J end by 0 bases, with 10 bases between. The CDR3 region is CASSTDRPNTGELFF. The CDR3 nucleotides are TGCGCCAGCAGCACAGACAGGCCGAACACCGGGGAGCTGTTTTTT.

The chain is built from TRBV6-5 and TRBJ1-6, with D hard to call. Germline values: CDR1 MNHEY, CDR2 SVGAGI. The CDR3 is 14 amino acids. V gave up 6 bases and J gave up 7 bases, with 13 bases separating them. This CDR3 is CASSYREMNSPLHF. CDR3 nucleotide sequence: TGTGCCAGCAGCTACAGAGAAATGAATTCACCCCTCCACTTT.

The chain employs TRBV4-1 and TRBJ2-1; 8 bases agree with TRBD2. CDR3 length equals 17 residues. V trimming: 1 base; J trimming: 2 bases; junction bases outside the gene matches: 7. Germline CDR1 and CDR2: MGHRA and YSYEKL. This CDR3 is CASSQGPAGVAYNEQFF. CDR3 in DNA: TGCGCCAGCAGCCAAGGGCCAGCGGGAGTGGCCTACAATGAGCAGTTCTTC.

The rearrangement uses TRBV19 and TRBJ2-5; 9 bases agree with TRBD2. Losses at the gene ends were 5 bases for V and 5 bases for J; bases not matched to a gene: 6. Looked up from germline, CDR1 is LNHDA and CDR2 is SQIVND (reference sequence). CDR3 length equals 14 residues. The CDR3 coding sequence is TGTGCCAGTAGTGTCGGGACTAGCTTTGAGACCCAGTACTTC. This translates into CASSVGTSFETQYF.

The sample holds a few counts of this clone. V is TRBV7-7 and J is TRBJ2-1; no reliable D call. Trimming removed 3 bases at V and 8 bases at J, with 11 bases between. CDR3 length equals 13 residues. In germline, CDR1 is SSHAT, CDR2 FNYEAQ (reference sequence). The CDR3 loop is CASSLSLADEQFF. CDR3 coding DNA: TGTGCCAGCAGCTTGAGTTTAGCCGATGAGCAGTTCTTC.

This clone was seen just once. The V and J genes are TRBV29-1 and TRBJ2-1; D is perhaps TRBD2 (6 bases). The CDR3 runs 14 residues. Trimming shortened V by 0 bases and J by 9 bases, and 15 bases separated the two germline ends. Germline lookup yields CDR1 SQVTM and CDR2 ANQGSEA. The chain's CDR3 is CSVEDTSHGGEQFF. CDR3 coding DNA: TGCAGCGTTGAAGACACTAGCCATGGTGGTGAGCAGTTCTTC.

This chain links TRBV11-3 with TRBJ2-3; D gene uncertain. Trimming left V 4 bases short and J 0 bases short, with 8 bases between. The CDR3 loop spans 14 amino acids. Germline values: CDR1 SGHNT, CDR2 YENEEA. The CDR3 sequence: CASSSRTSTDTQYF. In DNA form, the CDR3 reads TGTGCCAGCAGCTCGAGAACTAGCACAGATACGCAGTATTTT. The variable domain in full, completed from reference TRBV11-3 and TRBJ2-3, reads EAGVVQSPRYKIIEKKQPVAFWCNPISGHNTLYWYLQNLGQGPELLIRYENEEAVDDSQLPKDRFSAERLKGVDSTLKIQPAELGDSAVYLCASSSRTSTDTQYFGPGTRLTVL.